The 18 T cell receptor beta chains given below trace back to one sample, sequenced in a study of beta chain features in type 1 diabetes. Isolated RNA was reverse transcribed in full, so expressed TCRB transcripts were sequenced. Generated by immunoSEQ multiplex PCR, the TCRdb table keeps only in-frame clones and is missing some. The sample shows 250,000 to 350,000 clones, approximately 15% of them seen only once. These receptors have no known antigen. Points from the study as a whole: All four CD4+ subsets of Type 1 diabetes patients contained TCRB CDR3s that were moderately but significantly shorter.

Sequenced input: naive CD4+ T cells from blood. Receptors originate from a man between 18 and 29 years old with type 1 diabetes.

In the case of this clone: Other DNA sequences in the same sample also yield this CDR3. The chain uses TRBV9 and TRBJ2-5, with 8 bases fitting TRBD2. Trimming removed 0 bases from V and 2 bases from J; junction bases left unmatched: 6. The CDR3 sequence is 16 residues long. The germline V gene encodes CDR1 SGDLS and CDR2 YYNGEE. The CDR3 nucleotides read TGTGCCAGCAGCGTAGGGGCGGGAGGAAGGCAAGAGACCCAGTACTTC. This encodes CASSVGAGGRQETQYF.

This chain connects TRBV19 to TRBJ2-1; a weak D match, TRBD2 (6 bases). V was cut by 5 bases and J by 8 bases, with 13 bases left in between. This CDR3 has 13 amino acids. The V gene's germline CDR1 is LNHDA and CDR2 SQIVND (reference sequence). In DNA, the CDR3 is TGTGCCAGTAGTTTGGACTGGGGGGATGAGCAGTTCTTC. Its translation: CASSLDWGDEQFF.

V and J are TRBV7-6 and TRBJ2-1, with TRBD1 matching 9 bases. After removal of 1 base from V and 6 bases from J, the junction contained 1 base not matched to a gene. Germline V gives CDR1 SGHVS, CDR2 FNYEAQ. The CDR3 is made up of 14 amino acids. This CDR3 reads CASSLGGQGNEQFF. The DNA of the CDR3 is TGTGCCAGCAGCTTAGGGGGACAGGGCAATGAGCAGTTCTTC.

The J gene is TRBJ2-1, the V gene TRBV29-1; no clear D gene. The V end lost 7 bases, the J end lost 6 bases, and 19 bases lay between the germline ends. Germline V gene data show CDR1 as SQVTM and CDR2 as ANQGSEA. The CDR3 loop spans 14 amino acids. The CDR3 sequence is CSARWVPAANEQFF. The CDR3 DNA sequence: TGCAGCGCCCGATGGGTCCCCGCGGCCAATGAGCAGTTCTTC.

This clone was found a few times. The CDR3 spells CASSNSRGSNTEAFF. The CDR3 DNA follows: TGCGCCAGCAGCAACTCCAGGGGGAGTAACACTGAAGCTTTCTTT. The rearrangement uses TRBV5-1 and TRBJ1-1; 7 bases agree with TRBD1. The germline CDR1 and CDR2 sequences are SGHRS and YFSETQ. There are 15 residues in the CDR3. The V and J ends lost 4 bases and 2 bases, in that order; junction bases with no gene match: 8. Full variable domain (remainder filled in from reference TRBV5-1 and TRBJ1-1): KAGVTQTPRYLIKTRGQQVTLSCSPISGHRSVSWYQQTPGQGLQFLFEYFSETQRNKGNFPGRFSGRQFSNSRSEMNVSTLELGDSALYLCASSNSRGSNTEAFFGQGTRLTVV.

The rearrangement joins TRBV5-1 to TRBJ2-1; a weak D match, TRBD1 (6 bases). Between the trimmed V and J ends, which lost 4 bases and 0 bases, there was a span of 8 bases. Germline loops: CDR1 SGHRS, CDR2 YFSETQ. CDR3 length: 14 amino acids. CDR3 loop: CASSMTGSYNEQFF. The CDR3 coding sequence is TGCGCCAGCAGCATGACAGGCTCCTACAATGAGCAGTTCTTC.

This clone came up a few times. J is TRBJ2-5 and V is TRBV7-7, with a tentative D call TRBD1 (5 bases). Germline CDR1 SSHAT, CDR2 FNYEAQ (reference sequence). V lost 5 bases and J 1 base, leaving 11 bases between the germline ends. The CDR3 consists of 14 residues. CDR3 in amino acids: CASSPTDLQETQYF. CDR3 DNA sequence: TGTGCCAGCAGCCCGACAGATCTCCAAGAGACCCAGTACTTC. Combining the CDR3 with reference TRBV7-7 and TRBJ2-5 gives the whole variable domain GAGVSQSPRYKVTKRGQDVTLRCDPISSHATLYWYQQALGQGPEFLTYFNYEAQPDKSGLPSDRFSAERPEGSISTLTIQRTEQRDSAMYRCASSPTDLQETQYFGPGTRLLVL.

The chain links TRBV4-3 to TRBJ2-7, with D possibly TRBD2 on 6 matching bases. The CDR3 loop spans 19 amino acids. V was pared by 1 base and J by 5 bases, with 27 bases between. From germline, CDR1 is LGHNA and CDR2 YSLEER. The CDR3 here is CASSQVYSGTALGGDEQYF. The CDR3 DNA sequence: TGCGCCAGCAGCCAAGTTTATTCCGGGACCGCCCTCGGAGGGGACGAGCAGTACTTC.

The chain has TRBV19 and TRBJ2-3; TRBD2 is a possible D gene (7 bases). Per the germline V gene, CDR1 is LNHDA and CDR2 is SQIVND (reference sequence). V lost 4 bases and J lost 4, with 15 bases in between. There are 15 residues in the CDR3. The CDR3 DNA reads TGTGCCAGTAGTACAACAGGGAGGGCGGCAGATACGCAGTATTTT. Its translation is CASSTTGRAADTQYF.

This clone appeared a few times. The chain uses TRBV5-1 and TRBJ1-2, with no clear D. CDR3 length: 14 amino acids. The germline V gene encodes CDR1 SGHRS and CDR2 YFSETQ. Trimming cost V 0 bases and J 2 bases, with 8 bases left between them. CDR3: CASSLGALNYGYTF. CDR3 nucleotide sequence: TGCGCCAGCAGCTTGGGAGCGTTGAACTATGGCTACACCTTC.

This clone has more than one count but fewer than ten. The chain carries TRBV10-3 and TRBJ2-3; TRBD1 agrees at 7 bases. The length of the CDR3 is 14 residues. V was clipped by 6 bases and J by 4 bases; unmatched bases: 7. Germline V gene sequence: CDR1 ENHRY, CDR2 SYGVKD. The CDR3 reads CAIRPGQSPDTQYF. The CDR3 DNA reads TGTGCCATCAGACCGGGACAGTCCCCAGATACGCAGTATTTT.

This rearrangement joins TRBV7-2 to TRBJ2-2; D ambiguous. The CDR3 loop spans 13 amino acids. V gave up 3 bases and J gave up 7 bases, with 9 bases separating them. CDR1 is SGHTA and CDR2 is FQGNSA in the germline V gene. CDR3 bases: TGTGCCAGCAGCTTTAGCCGGGTCGGGGAGCTGTTTTTT. This gives the protein CASSFSRVGELFF. The entire variable domain, with the rest obtained from reference TRBV7-2 and TRBJ2-2, is as follows: GAGVSQSPSNKVTEKGKDVELRCDPISGHTALYWYRQSLGQGLEFLIYFQGNSAPDKSGLPSDRFSAERTGGSVSTLTIQRTQQEDSAVYLCASSFSRVGELFFGEGSRLTVL.

The rearrangement links TRBV7-2 to TRBJ2-1; possible D gene TRBD1, 6 bases. This CDR3 has 12 amino acids. Trimming pared 4 bases from V and 6 bases from J, leaving 7 bases between. The V gene's germline CDR1 is SGHTA and CDR2 FQGNSA. CDR3 protein: CASSYRVNEQFF. In DNA, the CDR3 is TGTGCCAGCAGCTACAGGGTCAATGAGCAGTTCTTC.

This clone came up a few times. The chain has TRBV11-2 and TRBJ2-5; D unclear. The CDR3 contains 15 residues. From germline, CDR1 is SGHAT and CDR2 FQNNGV. The V end was cut by 5 bases, the J end by 1 base, with 14 bases between. CDR3 nucleotides: TGTGCCAGCAGCCTAGGGCCGGCTAGCCAAGAGACCCAGTACTTC. This encodes CASSLGPASQETQYF.

This chain uses TRBV5-6 with TRBJ2-2; D perhaps matches TRBD2 (6 bases). V gave up 3 bases and J gave up 4 bases, with 16 bases separating them. The CDR3 is made up of 16 amino acids. Germline CDR1 SGHDT, CDR2 YYEEEE. The CDR3 DNA reads as TGTGCCAGCAGCTCGCCCGGGAGACGGGGCACCGGGGAGCTGTTTTTT. It specifies CASSSPGRRGTGELFF. Full variable domain (rest looked up from reference TRBV5-6 and TRBJ2-2): DAGVTQSPTHLIKTRGQQVTLRCSPKSGHDTVSWYQQALGQGPQFIFQYYEEEERQRGNFPDRFSGHQFPNYSSELNVNALLLGDSALYLCASSSPGRRGTGELFFGEGSRLTVL.

The chain links TRBV19 to TRBJ1-2; TRBD1 agrees at 10 bases. V gave up 7 bases and J gave up 7 bases; unmatched junction bases: 6. Germline V lookup: CDR1 LNHDA, CDR2 SQIVND (reference sequence). The CDR3 is 13 amino acids. CDR3 DNA: TGTGCCAGTATTCCGGGACAGGGGTTTGGCTACACCTTC. This encodes CASIPGQGFGYTF.

The chain joins TRBV6-4 to TRBJ2-1; 9 nucleotides line up with TRBD2. The CDR3 consists of 15 residues. V shed 4 bases and J 10 bases; nucleotides not matched to a gene: 11. CDR1 is MRHNA, CDR2 SNTAGT, per germline. CDR3 sequence (DNA): TGTGCCAGCAGTGGGGGGGGACTAGCCCGCAAGGAGCAGTTCTTC. Its translation: CASSGGGLARKEQFF.

V usage is TRBV6-6 and J usage is TRBJ2-2; TRBD1 is a possible D gene (5 bases). Trimming pared 8 bases from V and 1 base from J, leaving 11 bases between. From germline, CDR1 is MNHNY and CDR2 SVGAGI (reference sequence). This CDR3 is built from 14 residues. The CDR3 here is CASRAGKNTGELFF. The CDR3 region has the DNA TGTGCCAGCCGGGCAGGGAAGAACACCGGGGAGCTGTTTTTT.